In this sample, the clone carrying this TCR beta chain turned up a few times. This sample is part of a study of blood T cells in healthy people across ages. Together with a sample-barcoded 5' primer, a J-beta primer mix was included in a second PCR lasting roughly 6 to 12 cycles. TCRdb redid the calling of the 5' RACE reads with MiXCR, one entry per CDR3 protein. The data show almost 300,000 distinct CDR3 sequences, with about 25% seen just once and 25% to 35% held by the top ten. CDR1 is DFQATT and CDR2 is SNEGSKA in the germline V gene (reference sequence). The CDR3 length is 17 residues. The trim removed 0 bases at V and 0 bases at J, leaving 7 bases unmatched.

This clonotype was obtained from a woman in her seventies in good health. The chain couples TRBV20-1 to TRBJ2-2; TRBD2 matches at 7 bases. Sequenced: blood. The CDR3 sequence: CSARDWLAATNTGELFF. CDR3 bases: TGCAGTGCTAGAGATTGGCTAGCGGCTACGAACACCGGGGAGCTGTTTTTT.